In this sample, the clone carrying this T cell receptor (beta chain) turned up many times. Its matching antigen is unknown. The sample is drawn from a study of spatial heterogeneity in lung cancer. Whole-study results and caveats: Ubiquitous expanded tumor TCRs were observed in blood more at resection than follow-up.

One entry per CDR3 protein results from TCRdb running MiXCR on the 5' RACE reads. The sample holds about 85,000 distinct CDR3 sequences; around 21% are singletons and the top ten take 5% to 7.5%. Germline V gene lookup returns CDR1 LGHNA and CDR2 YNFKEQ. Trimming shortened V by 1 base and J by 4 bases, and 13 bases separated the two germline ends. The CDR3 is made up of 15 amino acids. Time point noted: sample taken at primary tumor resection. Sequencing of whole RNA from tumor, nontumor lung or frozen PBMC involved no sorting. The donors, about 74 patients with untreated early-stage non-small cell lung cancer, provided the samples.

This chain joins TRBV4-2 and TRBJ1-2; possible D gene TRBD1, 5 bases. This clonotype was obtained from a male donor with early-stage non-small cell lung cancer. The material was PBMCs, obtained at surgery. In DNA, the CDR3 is TGTGCCAGCAGCCAAGTTCCGGGGGAGGGCTATGGCTACACCTTC. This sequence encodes CASSQVPGEGYGYTF.